These 16 T cell receptor beta chains were all obtained from the same sample, sequenced in a study of blood T cell repertoires in COVID-19. Here immunoSEQ multiplex PCR was the method, and the copy in TCRdb shows in-frame clones only, minus some. This sample has tens of thousands of clones, with 68% found just once. Specimen: peripheral blood. These receptor sequences come from a woman aged 70-85 years with acute or convalescent COVID-19.

This clone was counted once. V gene TRBV29-1 combines with J gene TRBJ1-2, with 9 bases aligning to TRBD1. V was clipped by 7 bases and J by 9 bases; unmatched bases: 12. CDR1 and CDR2 (germline): SQVTM, ANQGSEA. The CDR3 extends over 13 amino acids. The CDR3 coding sequence is TGCAGCGGACTCGACAGGGGGGAGTTTAGCTACACCTTC. It codes for CSGLDRGEFSYTF. Full variable domain (remainder filled in from reference TRBV29-1 and TRBJ1-2): SAVISQKPSRDICQRGTSLTIQCQVDSQVTMMFWYRQQPGQSLTLIATANQGSEATYESGFVIDKFPISRPNLTFSTLTVSNMSPEDSSIYLCSGLDRGEFSYTFGSGTRLTVV.

V and J are TRBV24-1 and TRBJ2-3; 13 nucleotides match TRBD2. Germline V gives CDR1 KGHDR, CDR2 SFDVKD. The J segment lost 4 bases and the V segment lost 7 bases, leaving 4 bases of the junction unmatched. This CDR3 has 15 residues. The CDR3 loop is CATSGLAGVSDTQYF. The CDR3 DNA follows: TGTGCCACCAGCGGACTAGCGGGAGTTTCAGATACGCAGTATTTT.

This chain connects TRBV28 to TRBJ1-4; D unresolved. Deletions cut 5 bases from V and 0 bases from J, with 10 bases between. The CDR3 sequence is 15 residues long. CDR1 MDHEN and CDR2 SYDVKM come from the germline V gene. CDR3 in DNA: TGTGCCAGCAGTCCGTACTCCGCAACTAATGAAAAACTGTTTTTT. This translates into CASSPYSATNEKLFF.

This clone was seen a few times. V usage is TRBV19 and J usage is TRBJ1-4; tentatively, D is TRBD1 (6 bases). The ends were cut back, 1 base at V and 0 bases at J, with 24 bases in the middle. The CDR3 consists of 21 residues. Germline V gene sequence: CDR1 LNHDA, CDR2 SQIVND (reference sequence). The CDR3 nucleotides read TGTGCCAGTAGTATAGCAACCCCGTGGGACACACTAAAACCAACTAATGAAAAACTGTTTTTT. It codes for CASSIATPWDTLKPTNEKLFF.

The chain uses TRBV28 and TRBJ2-4, with TRBD1 matching 9 bases. After removal of 5 bases from V and 4 bases from J, the junction contained 3 bases not matched to a gene. The CDR3 is 14 residues long. The germline V gene has CDR1 MDHEN and CDR2 SYDVKM. CDR3 bases: TGTGCCAGCAGTCAACAGGGGGCGAAAAACATTCAGTACTTC. Residues: CASSQQGAKNIQYF.

As regards this clone: This sample also contains other DNA sequences that code for the same CDR3. The chain employs TRBV3-1 (or the pseudogene TRBV3-2) and TRBJ1-2; no definite D call. This CDR3 is built from 13 residues. Germline V CDR1 and CDR2: LGHDT, YNNKEL (reference sequence). The V end lost 0 bases, the J end lost 3 bases, and 5 bases lay between the germline ends. The CDR3 sequence: CASSQEADYGYTF. The CDR3 DNA follows: TGTGCCAGCAGCCAAGAGGCGGACTATGGCTACACCTTC.

This rearrangement joins TRBV28 to TRBJ1-5; TRBD1 is a possible D gene (5 bases). CDR3 length: 15 amino acids. The germline V gene has CDR1 MDHEN and CDR2 SYDVKM. The V and J ends lost 5 bases and 2 bases respectively, with 13 bases between them. The CDR3 here is CASSTFSRGNQPQHF. CDR3 nucleotide sequence: TGTGCCAGCAGTACCTTTAGCAGGGGCAATCAGCCCCAGCATTTT.

V usage is TRBV27 and J usage is TRBJ1-4; 8 bases are a match to TRBD1. Germline loops: CDR1 MNHEY, CDR2 SMNVEV (reference sequence). The CDR3 length is 14 residues. V was pared by 5 bases and J by 7 bases, with 6 bases of the junction left unmatched. DNA of the CDR3: TGTGCCAGCAGTAAGGACAGGGTTACTGAAAAACTGTTTTTT. Translated: CASSKDRVTEKLFF.

The J gene is TRBJ2-6, the V gene TRBV29-1; D gene unclear. The ends were cut back, 6 bases at V and 2 bases at J, with 5 bases in the middle. This CDR3 has 12 residues. From germline, CDR1 is SQVTM and CDR2 ANQGSEA. In nucleotides, the CDR3 is TGCAGCGTGAGAACTGGGGCCAACGTCCTGACTTTC. Protein sequence: CSVRTGANVLTF. Full variable domain (outside the CDR3, taken from reference TRBV29-1 and TRBJ2-6): SAVISQKPSRDICQRGTSLTIQCQVDSQVTMMFWYRQQPGQSLTLIATANQGSEATYESGFVIDKFPISRPNLTFSTLTVSNMSPEDSSIYLCSVRTGANVLTFGAGSRLTVL.

CDR3: CASSQGSTGDSNQPQHF. Here the CDR3 DNA reads TGTGCCAGCAGCCAAGGGAGCACAGGGGATAGCAATCAGCCCCAGCATTTT. The chain joins TRBV7-9 to TRBJ1-5, with 7 nucleotides matching TRBD1. The J segment lost 0 bases and the V segment lost 5 bases, leaving 10 bases of the junction unmatched. CDR1 is SEHNR, CDR2 FQNEAQ, per germline (reference sequence). There are 17 residues in the CDR3.

The chain is built from TRBV5-1 and TRBJ2-1; 11 bases agree with TRBD2. CDR1 and CDR2 (germline): SGHRS, YFSETQ. V lost 3 bases to trimming and J lost 1 base; unmatched junction nucleotides: 3. The CDR3 is 16 residues long. CDR3 sequence reads: CASSSGLAVSYNEQFF. The CDR3 DNA is TGCGCCAGCAGCTCGGGACTAGCGGTGTCCTACAATGAGCAGTTCTTC.

The chain joins TRBV19 to TRBJ1-6; D possibly corresponds to TRBD1 (6 bases). Germline CDR1 and CDR2: LNHDA and SQIVND (reference sequence). With 6 bases removed from V and 10 bases from J, the gap between germline ends came to 13 bases. This CDR3 is 13 amino acids long. Written as DNA, the CDR3 is TGTGCCAGTAGGGTAACAGGGAACTCACCCCTCCACTTT. The encoded protein is CASRVTGNSPLHF.

V is TRBV27 and J is TRBJ2-7; D might be TRBD1 (6 bases). This CDR3 is built from 16 residues. Germline V lookup: CDR1 MNHEY, CDR2 SMNVEV (reference sequence). V gave up 0 bases and J gave up 3 bases, with 15 bases separating them. The CDR3 loop is CASSLSYLGQGYEQYF. CDR3 bases: TGTGCCAGCAGTTTATCGTATTTGGGACAAGGCTACGAGCAGTACTTC.

This chain links TRBV28 with TRBJ2-2; tentative D call: TRBD1 (6 bases). CDR3 length equals 15 residues. Germline lookup yields CDR1 MDHEN and CDR2 SYDVKM. V was cut by 6 bases and J by 2 bases, with 13 bases left in between. CDR3 coding DNA: TGTGCCAGCAGCCGGACAGACTATAACACCGGGGAGCTGTTTTTT. It is translated as CASSRTDYNTGELFF.

The CDR3 region is CASSQRGLCKNTGELFF. The CDR3 DNA reads as TGTGCCAGCAGCCAGAGAGGACTATGTAAGAACACCGGGGAGCTGTTTTTT. This chain uses TRBV3-1 (or the pseudogene TRBV3-2) with TRBJ2-2, with D perhaps TRBD2 (6 bases). Trimming shortened V by 3 bases and J by 1 base, and 15 bases separated the two germline ends. Germline CDR1 and CDR2: LGHDT and YNNKEL (reference sequence). This CDR3 region has 17 residues.

The rearrangement uses TRBV5-1 and TRBJ1-4; 10 nucleotides agree with TRBD1. The CDR3 has 14 amino acids. Germline assignment: CDR1 SGHRS and CDR2 YFSETQ. V gave up 5 bases and J gave up 8 bases; unmatched junction bases: 6. CDR3 in amino acids: CASSSGTGDEKLFF. CDR3 coding DNA: TGCGCCAGCAGTTCAGGGACAGGGGACGAAAAACTGTTTTTT.